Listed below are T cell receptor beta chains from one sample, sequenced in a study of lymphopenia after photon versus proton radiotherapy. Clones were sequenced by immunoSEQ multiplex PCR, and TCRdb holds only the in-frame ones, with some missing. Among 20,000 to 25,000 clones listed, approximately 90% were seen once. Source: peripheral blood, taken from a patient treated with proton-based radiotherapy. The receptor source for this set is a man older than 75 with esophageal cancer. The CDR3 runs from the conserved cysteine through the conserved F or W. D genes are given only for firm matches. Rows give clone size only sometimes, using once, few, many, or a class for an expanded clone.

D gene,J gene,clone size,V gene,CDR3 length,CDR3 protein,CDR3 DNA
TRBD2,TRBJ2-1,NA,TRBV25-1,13,CASSGDYYNEQFF,TGTGCCAGCAGTGGGGACTATTACAATGAGCAGTTCTTC
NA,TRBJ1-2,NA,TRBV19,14,CASFDSRLNYGYTF,TGTGCCAGCTTTGACAGCAGACTTAACTATGGCTACACCTTC
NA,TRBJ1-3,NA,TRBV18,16,CASSPATHGAGNTIYF,TGTGCCAGCTCACCGGCCACACACGGGGCTGGAAACACCATATATTTT
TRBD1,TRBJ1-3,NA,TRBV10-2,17,CASSEQGAMRSGNTIYF,TGCGCCAGCAGTGAACAGGGGGCTATGAGGTCTGGAAACACCATATATTTT
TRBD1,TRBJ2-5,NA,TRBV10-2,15,CASSPRDRGQETQYF,TGCGCCAGCAGCCCCCGGGACAGGGGGCAAGAGACCCAGTACTTC
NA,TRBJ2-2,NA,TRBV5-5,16,CASSFSGATNTGELFF,TGTGCCAGCAGCTTCTCAGGGGCAACGAACACCGGGGAGCTGTTTTTT
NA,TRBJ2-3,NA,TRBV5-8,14,CASSSDFPTDTQYF,TGTGCCAGCAGCTCGGACTTCCCCACAGATACGCAGTATTTT
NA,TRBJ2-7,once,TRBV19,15,CASKPREGESYEQYF,TGTGCCAGTAAACCCCGAGAGGGAGAATCCTACGAGCAGTACTTC
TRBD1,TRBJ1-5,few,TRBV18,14,CASSPGQENQPQHF,TGTGCCAGCTCACCGGGACAGGAAAATCAGCCCCAGCATTTT
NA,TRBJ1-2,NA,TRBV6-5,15,CASSYSYHGSYGYTF,TGTGCCAGCAGTTACTCTTATCACGGAAGCTATGGCTACACCTTC
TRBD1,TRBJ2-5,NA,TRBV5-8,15,CASSLGGQGVETQYF,TGTGCCAGCAGCTTGGGTGGACAGGGGGTGGAGACCCAGTACTTC
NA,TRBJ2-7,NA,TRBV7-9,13,CASSSLLDYEQYF,TGTGCCAGCAGCTCTTTGCTAGACTACGAGCAGTACTTC
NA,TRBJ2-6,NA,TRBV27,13,CASSLWGANVLTF,TGTGCCAGCAGTTTATGGGGAGCCAACGTCCTGACTTTC
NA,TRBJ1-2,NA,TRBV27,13,CASSFVQGYGYTF,TGTGCCAGCAGTTTCGTCCAGGGTTATGGCTACACCTTC
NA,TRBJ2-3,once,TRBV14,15,CASSQFTGTTDTQYF,TGTGCCAGCAGCCAATTCACGGGGACGACAGATACGCAGTATTTT
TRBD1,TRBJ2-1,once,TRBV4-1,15,CASSLPGQLYNEQFF,TGCGCCAGCAGCCTACCGGGACAGTTATACAATGAGCAGTTCTTC
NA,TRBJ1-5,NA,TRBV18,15,CASSPQGGSNQPQHF,TGTGCCAGCTCGCCTCAAGGAGGTAGCAATCAGCCCCAGCATTTT
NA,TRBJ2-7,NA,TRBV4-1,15,CASSPWAVYELEQYF,TGCGCCAGCAGCCCGTGGGCCGTATACGAATTGGAGCAGTACTTC
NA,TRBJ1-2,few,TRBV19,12,CAPNRDRYGYTF,TGTGCCCCAAACCGAGACCGGTATGGCTACACCTTC
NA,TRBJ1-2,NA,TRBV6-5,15,CASSLTGGTNYGYTF,TGTGCCAGCAGTTTAACGGGGGGAACTAACTATGGCTACACCTTC
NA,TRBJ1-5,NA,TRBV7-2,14,CASSLVPGFQPQHF,TGTGCCAGCAGCTTAGTGCCGGGCTTCCAGCCCCAGCATTTT
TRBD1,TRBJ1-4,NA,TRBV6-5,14,CASSWDRANEKLFF,TGTGCCAGCAGTTGGGACAGGGCCAATGAAAAACTGTTTTTT
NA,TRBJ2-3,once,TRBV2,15,CASSVRTASTDTQYF,TGTGCCAGCAGTGTCAGGACGGCTAGCACAGATACGCAGTATTTT
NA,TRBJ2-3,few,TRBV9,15,CASSVLQGYTDTQYF,TGTGCCAGCAGCGTACTCCAGGGTTACACAGATACGCAGTATTTT
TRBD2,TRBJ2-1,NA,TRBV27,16,CASSSLAGGFYNEQFF,TGTGCCAGCAGTTCGCTAGCGGGAGGTTTTTACAATGAGCAGTTCTTC
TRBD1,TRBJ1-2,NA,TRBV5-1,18,CASSLAKGPRQGTYGYTF,TGCGCCAGCAGCTTGGCCAAGGGGCCTAGACAGGGGACGTATGGCTACACCTTC
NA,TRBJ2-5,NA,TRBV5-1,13,CASNEQNQETQYF,TGCGCCAGCAATGAACAGAACCAAGAGACCCAGTACTTC
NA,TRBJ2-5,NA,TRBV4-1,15,CASSPRSGPGETQYF,TGCGCCAGCAGCCCAAGGTCGGGACCGGGGGAGACCCAGTACTTC
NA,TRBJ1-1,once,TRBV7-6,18,CASSLLMSVGEMNTEAFF,TGTGCCAGCAGCTTATTGATGTCGGTCGGCGAAATGAACACTGAAGCTTTCTTT
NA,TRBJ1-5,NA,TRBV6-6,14,CASSYAGSAQPQHF,TGTGCCAGCAGTTACGCGGGGAGCGCTCAGCCCCAGCATTTT
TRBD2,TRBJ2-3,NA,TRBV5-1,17,CASSFNIAGGGTDTQYF,TGCGCCAGCAGCTTTAATATAGCGGGAGGAGGTACAGATACGCAGTATTTT
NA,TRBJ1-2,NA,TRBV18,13,CASSDGANYGYTF,TGTGCCAGCTCAGACGGGGCAAACTATGGCTACACCTTC
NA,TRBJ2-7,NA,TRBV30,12,CAWRYSSYEQYF,TGTGCCTGGAGATATAGCTCCTACGAGCAGTACTTC
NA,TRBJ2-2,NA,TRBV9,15,CASSVVGSNTGELFF,TGTGCCAGCAGCGTAGTGGGGTCGAACACCGGGGAGCTGTTTTTT
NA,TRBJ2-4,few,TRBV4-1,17,CASSQDRLEAGKNIQYF,TGCGCCAGCAGCCAAGATAGGTTGGAAGCCGGGAAAAACATTCAGTACTTC
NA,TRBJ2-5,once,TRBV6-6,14,CASSYWGTQETQYF,TGTGCCAGCAGTTACTGGGGGACCCAAGAGACCCAGTACTTC
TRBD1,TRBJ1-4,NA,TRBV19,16,CASSNSHRGTNEKLFF,TGTGCCAGTAGTAATTCTCACAGGGGAACTAATGAAAAACTGTTTTTT
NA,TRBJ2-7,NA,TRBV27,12,CASTADGYEQYF,TGTGCCAGCACCGCGGACGGCTACGAGCAGTACTTC
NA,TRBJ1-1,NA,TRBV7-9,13,CASSAVPNTEAFF,TGTGCCAGCAGCGCAGTCCCCAACACTGAAGCTTTCTTT
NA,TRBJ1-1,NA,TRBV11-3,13,CASSLYGNTEAFF,TGTGCCAGCAGCTTATACGGGAACACTGAAGCTTTCTTT
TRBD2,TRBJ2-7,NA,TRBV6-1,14,CASSVSGRRYEQYF,TGTGCCAGCAGTGTTAGCGGGAGGAGGTACGAGCAGTACTTC
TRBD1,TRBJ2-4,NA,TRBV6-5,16,CASSYTGTGAKNIQYF,TGTGCCAGCAGTTACACAGGGACAGGCGCCAAAAACATTCAGTACTTC
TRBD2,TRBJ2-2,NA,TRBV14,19,CASSHMFPPSGENTGELFF,TGTGCCAGCAGCCACATGTTCCCGCCTAGCGGAGAGAACACCGGGGAGCTGTTTTTT
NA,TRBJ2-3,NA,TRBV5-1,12,CASSLAGDTQYF,TGCGCCAGCAGCCTAGCAGGGGATACGCAGTATTTT
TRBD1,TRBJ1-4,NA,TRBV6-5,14,CASSSGTGSRKLFF,TGTGCCAGCAGTTCCGGGACAGGGAGCCGAAAACTGTTTTTT
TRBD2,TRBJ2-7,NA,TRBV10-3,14,CAIKASGSSYEQYF,TGTGCCATCAAGGCTAGCGGGAGCTCCTACGAGCAGTACTTC
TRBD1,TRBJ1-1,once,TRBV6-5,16,CASSYSKGQGSTEAFF,TGTGCCAGCAGTTACTCTAAAGGACAGGGAAGCACTGAAGCTTTCTTT
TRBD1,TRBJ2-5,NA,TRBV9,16,CASSVGDRGFQETQYF,TGTGCCAGCAGCGTAGGGGACAGGGGGTTTCAAGAGACCCAGTACTTC
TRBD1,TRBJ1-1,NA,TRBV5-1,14,CASSHTTGTTEAFF,TGCGCCAGCAGCCACACGACAGGGACCACTGAAGCTTTCTTT
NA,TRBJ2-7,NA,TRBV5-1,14,CASSLESDSYEQYF,TGCGCCAGCAGCTTGGAGTCGGACAGCTACGAGCAGTACTTC
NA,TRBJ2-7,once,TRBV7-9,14,CASSKGQGPYEQYF,TGTGCCAGCAGCAAGGGGCAGGGCCCCTACGAGCAGTACTTC
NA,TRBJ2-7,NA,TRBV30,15,CAWSLDSGGGREQYF,TGTGCCTGGAGCCTGGACAGTGGGGGGGGTCGCGAGCAGTACTTC
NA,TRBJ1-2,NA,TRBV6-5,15,CASSYSGGSGTGYTF,TGTGCCAGCAGTTACTCGGGCGGGTCGGGGACCGGCTACACCTTC
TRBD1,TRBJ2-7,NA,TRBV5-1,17,CASSKTYRGPPTYEQYF,TGCGCCAGCAGCAAAACTTACAGGGGCCCTCCAACCTACGAGCAGTACTTC
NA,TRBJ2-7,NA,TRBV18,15,CASSPTAGTSYEQYF,TGTGCCAGCTCACCTACGGCAGGGACTTCCTACGAGCAGTACTTC